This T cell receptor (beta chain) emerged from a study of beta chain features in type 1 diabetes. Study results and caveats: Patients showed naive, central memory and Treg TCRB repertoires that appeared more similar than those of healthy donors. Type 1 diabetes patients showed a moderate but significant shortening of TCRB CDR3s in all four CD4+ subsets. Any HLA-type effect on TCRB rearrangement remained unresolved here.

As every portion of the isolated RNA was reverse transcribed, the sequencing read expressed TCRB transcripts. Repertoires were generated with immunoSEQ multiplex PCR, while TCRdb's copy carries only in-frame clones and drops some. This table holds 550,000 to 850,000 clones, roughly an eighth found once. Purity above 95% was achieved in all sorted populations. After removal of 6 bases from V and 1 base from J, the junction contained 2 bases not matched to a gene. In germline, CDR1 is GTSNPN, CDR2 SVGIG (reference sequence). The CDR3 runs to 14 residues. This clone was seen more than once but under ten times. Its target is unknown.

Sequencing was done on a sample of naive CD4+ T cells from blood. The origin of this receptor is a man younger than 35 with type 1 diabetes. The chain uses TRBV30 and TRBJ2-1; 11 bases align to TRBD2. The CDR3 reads CACSSGGSYNEQFF. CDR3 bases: TGTGCCTGCTCTAGCGGGGGGTCCTACAATGAGCAGTTCTTC.